The clone carrying this T cell receptor beta chain appeared many times. Antigen unknown. The data derive from a study of neurological immune-mediated disorders. Findings and limits, study-wide: HTLV-1-associated myelopathy displayed the greatest TCR clonal expansion, and multiple sclerosis exhibited the smallest, lower than that of healthy controls.

Trimming removed 5 bases at V and 2 bases at J, with 15 bases between. CDR1 SGHTA and CDR2 FQGNSA come from the germline V gene. This CDR3 has 15 amino acids. TCRdb re-called the 5' RACE reads with MiXCR, one entry per CDR3 protein. Among about 62,000 distinct CDR3 sequences listed, 3.5% to 4.5% were seen once. Material: PBMCs. The TCR originated in a woman between 50 and 59 years old with multiple sclerosis. The V call is TRBV7-2, the J call TRBJ2-5; D possibly corresponds to TRBD1 (6 bases). The CDR3 reads CASSLPGQGQETQYF. DNA of the CDR3: TGTGCCAGCAGCCTCCCCGGGCAGGGGCAAGAGACCCAGTACTTC. The whole variable domain, filled in from reference TRBV7-2 and TRBJ2-5, reads GAGVSQSPSNKVTEKGKDVELRCDPISGHTALYWYRQSLGQGLEFLIYFQGNSAPDKSGLPSDRFSAERTGGSVSTLTIQRTQQEDSAVYLCASSLPGQGQETQYFGPGTRLLVL.